This entry lists 10 T cell receptor beta chains sequenced from one sample in a study of human thymus T cells. Generated by immunoSEQ multiplex PCR, the TCRdb table keeps only in-frame clones and is missing some. The table records roughly 120,000 clones, about 93% of them present only once. Resections that were taken during corrective heart surgery supplied the thymus tissue. Sequenced input: thymus tissue. These TCRs come from a boy younger than two with a congenital heart defect but otherwise immunologically healthy.

The V and J genes are TRBV6-1 and TRBJ2-1; D is unresolved. This CDR3 is 16 amino acids long. Germline CDR1 reads MNHNS; CDR2 reads SASEGT. V lost 0 bases and J 5 bases, leaving 14 bases between the germline ends. CDR3 loop: CASSEAVEALDNEQFF. The CDR3 bases are TGTGCCAGCAGTGAAGCGGTAGAGGCGCTAGACAATGAGCAGTTCTTC.

The chain combines TRBV7-2 with TRBJ2-5, with D maybe TRBD2 (6 bases). CDR3 length equals 15 residues. From germline, CDR1 is SGHTA and CDR2 FQGNSA. Trimming removed 6 bases from V and 5 bases from J, with 19 bases in between. The CDR3 loop is CASRPRDRGRETQYF. The CDR3 DNA reads as TGTGCCAGCAGACCGCGCGACCGGGGGAGGGAGACCCAGTACTTC.

J is TRBJ2-3 and V is TRBV11-2, with 8 bases lining up with TRBD2. This CDR3 is built from 15 residues. Losses at the gene ends were 3 bases for V and 1 base for J; bases not matched to a gene: 3. Germline lookup yields CDR1 SGHAT and CDR2 FQNNGV. CDR3 coding DNA: TGTGCCAGCAGCTTTCGCGGGGGGCGCACAGATACGCAGTATTTT. Translating gives CASSFRGGRTDTQYF.

The CDR3 protein is CASSFPPAGGPRTQYF. The CDR3, as DNA: TGTGCCAGCAGTTTCCCTCCGGCGGGGGGGCCTCGGACCCAGTACTTC. This chain uses TRBV28 with TRBJ2-5; 9 nucleotides match TRBD2. Germline lookup yields CDR1 MDHEN and CDR2 SYDVKM. Losses at the gene ends were 3 bases for V and 7 bases for J; bases not matched to a gene: 12. The CDR3 runs 16 residues.

The V call is TRBV7-2, the J call TRBJ2-2; 8 nucleotides align to TRBD1. CDR1 and CDR2 (germline): SGHTA, FQGNSA. Trimming at V came to 4 bases and at J to 7 bases, leaving 17 bases not matched to a gene. The CDR3 contains 18 residues. The CDR3 DNA follows: TGTGCCAGCAGCTCTGCGGCATCAAGGACAGGGAGGCGCGGGGAGCTGTTTTTT. It codes for CASSSAASRTGRRGELFF.

The chain has TRBV7-7 and TRBJ1-2, with 8 nucleotides matching TRBD1. Germline-derived CDR1 and CDR2 are SSHAT and FNYEAQ (reference sequence). This CDR3 has 15 amino acids. With V trimmed by 5 bases and J by 3 bases, 8 bases remained unmatched. CDR3 loop: CASSPRPGQDYGYTF. The CDR3 nucleotides read TGTGCCAGCAGCCCGCGGCCGGGACAGGACTATGGCTACACCTTC.

This rearrangement joins TRBV10-1 to TRBJ2-1, with D uncertain. This CDR3 comprises 15 residues. Trimming took off 4 bases at V and 0 bases at J, with 10 bases between the two ends. Germline V gene sequence: CDR1 WNHNN, CDR2 SYGVQD (reference sequence). The CDR3 sequence is CASSATNFSYNEQFF. In DNA form, the CDR3 reads TGCGCCAGCAGTGCGACAAACTTCTCCTACAATGAGCAGTTCTTC.

This rearrangement joins TRBV6-1 to TRBJ1-2; D is ambiguous. V was pared by 3 bases and J by 4 bases, with 18 bases between. The CDR3 loop spans 16 amino acids. Germline CDR1 is MNHNS and CDR2 is SASEGT. CDR3 region: CASSDTRALPSYGYTF. The DNA of the CDR3 is TGTGCCAGCAGTGACACTCGGGCCCTACCCTCCTATGGCTACACCTTC.

The V and J genes are TRBV29-1 and TRBJ2-7; 11 bases map to TRBD2. The CDR3 has 16 amino acids. After removal of 4 bases from V and 3 bases from J, the junction contained 11 bases not matched to a gene. Per the germline V gene, CDR1 is SQVTM and CDR2 is ANQGSEA. CDR3 coding DNA: TGCAGCGTTGGGGGTCTAGCGGGGGGCCCAGTCTACGAGCAGTACTTC. Its protein product is CSVGGLAGGPVYEQYF.

The chain combines TRBV7-9 with TRBJ1-2; 8 bases map to TRBD1. V gave up 7 bases and J gave up 4 bases; unmatched junction bases: 11. This CDR3 is 15 amino acids long. Germline V gene lookup returns CDR1 SEHNR and CDR2 FQNEAQ (reference sequence). Written as DNA, the CDR3 is TGTGCCAGCAACTCGGACAGGGAAGTTCCCTATGGCTACACCTTC. Protein sequence: CASNSDREVPYGYTF. The variable domain in full, with the rest retrieved from reference TRBV7-9 and TRBJ1-2, is DTGVSQNPRHKITKRGQNVTFRCDPISEHNRLYWYRQTLGQGPEFLTYFQNEAQLEKSRLLSDRFSAERPKGSFSTLEIQRTEQGDSAMYLCASNSDREVPYGYTFGSGTRLTVV.